This T cell receptor beta chain was captured by sequencing in a study of CD8 T cells in ankylosing spondylitis. There are a few counts of this clonotype. The antigen is undetermined. Whole-study findings and limits: Certain motif variants had earlier appeared in reactive arthritis synovial fluid and blood. In ankylosing spondylitis blood, a motif of seven to nine highly homologous TCR beta variants appeared characteristic.

This CDR3 region has 14 residues. Germline assignment: CDR1 SGHVS and CDR2 FQNEAQ. The V and J ends lost 2 bases and 5 bases respectively, with 12 bases between them. TCRdb re-derived calls from the 5' RACE reads in MiXCR, one entry per CDR3 protein. Of about 340,000 distinct CDR3 sequences in the sample, 6.5% to 10% were seen once. The TCR sequence derives from a male donor with ankylosing spondylitis. The genes are TRBV7-8 and TRBJ1-1; no definite D call. What was sequenced was blood, either unsorted or a sorted T cell fraction (not recorded which). CDR3 in amino acids: CASSLLFGNTEAFF. In nucleotides, the CDR3 is TGTGCCAGCAGCTTACTTTTCGGGAATACTGAAGCTTTCTTT.